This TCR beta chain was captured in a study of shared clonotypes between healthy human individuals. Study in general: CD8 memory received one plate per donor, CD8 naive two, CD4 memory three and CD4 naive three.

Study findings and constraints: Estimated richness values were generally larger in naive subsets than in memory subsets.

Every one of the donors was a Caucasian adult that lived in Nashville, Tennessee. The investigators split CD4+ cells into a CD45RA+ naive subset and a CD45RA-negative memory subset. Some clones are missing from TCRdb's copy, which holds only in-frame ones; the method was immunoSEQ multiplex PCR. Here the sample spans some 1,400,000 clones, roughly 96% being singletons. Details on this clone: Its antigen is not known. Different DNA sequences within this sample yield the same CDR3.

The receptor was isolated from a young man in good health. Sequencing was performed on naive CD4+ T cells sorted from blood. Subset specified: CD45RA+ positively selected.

The CDR3 region is CASSLLYEQYF. The CDR3 DNA follows: TGTGCCAGCAGCTTATTATACGAGCAGTACTTC. The rearrangement links TRBV7-2 to TRBJ2-7, with unresolved D. Trimming took 2 bases from V and 4 from J, leaving 3 bases between them. This CDR3 spans 11 amino acids. Germline lookup yields CDR1 SGHTA and CDR2 FQGNSA.